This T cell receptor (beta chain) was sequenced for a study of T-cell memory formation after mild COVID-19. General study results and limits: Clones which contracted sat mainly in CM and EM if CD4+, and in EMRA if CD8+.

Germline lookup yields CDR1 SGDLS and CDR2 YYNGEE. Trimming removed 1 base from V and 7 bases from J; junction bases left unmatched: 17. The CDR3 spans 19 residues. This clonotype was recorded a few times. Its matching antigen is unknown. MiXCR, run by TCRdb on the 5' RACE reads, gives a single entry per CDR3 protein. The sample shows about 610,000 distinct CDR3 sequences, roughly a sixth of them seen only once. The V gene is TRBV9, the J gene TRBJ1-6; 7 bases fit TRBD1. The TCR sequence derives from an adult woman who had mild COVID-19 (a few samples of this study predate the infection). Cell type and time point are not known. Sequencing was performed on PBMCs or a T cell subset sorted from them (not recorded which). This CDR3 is CASSVNPREEGARNSPLHF. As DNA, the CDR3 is TGTGCCAGCAGCGTAAATCCCCGGGAAGAGGGGGCAAGGAATTCACCCCTCCACTTT.